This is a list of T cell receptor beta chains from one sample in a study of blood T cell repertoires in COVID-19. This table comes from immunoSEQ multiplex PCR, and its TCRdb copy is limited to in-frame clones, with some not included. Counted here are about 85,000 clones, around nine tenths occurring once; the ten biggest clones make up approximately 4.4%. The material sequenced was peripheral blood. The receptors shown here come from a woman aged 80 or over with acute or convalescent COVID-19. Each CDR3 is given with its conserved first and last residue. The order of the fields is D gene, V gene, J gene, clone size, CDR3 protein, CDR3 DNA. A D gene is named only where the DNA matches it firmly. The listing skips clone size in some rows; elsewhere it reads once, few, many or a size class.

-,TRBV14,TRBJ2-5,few,CASSRGGFTETQYF,TGTGCCAGCAGCCGGGGCGGCTTCACCGAGACCCAGTACTTC
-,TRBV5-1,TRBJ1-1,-,CASSLAGGPTEAFF,TGCGCCAGCAGCTTGGCGGGGGGACCCACTGAAGCTTTCTTT
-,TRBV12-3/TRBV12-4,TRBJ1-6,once,CASRRADNSPLHF,TGTGCCAGCAGGAGGGCGGATAATTCACCCCTCCACTTT
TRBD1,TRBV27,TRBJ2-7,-,CASSPRTGVTYEQYF,TGTGCCAGCAGTCCCCGGACAGGGGTGACCTACGAGCAGTACTTC
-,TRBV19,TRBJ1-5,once,CASRGGAGQPQHF,TGTGCCAGTAGAGGTGGGGCAGGTCAGCCCCAGCATTTT
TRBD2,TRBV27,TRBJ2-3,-,CASTPLAGGPRGTDTQYF,TGTGCCAGCACCCCCTTAGCGGGGGGGCCGAGAGGCACAGATACGCAGTATTTT
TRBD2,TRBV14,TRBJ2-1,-,CASSQASGSGNEQFF,TGTGCCAGCAGCCAAGCTAGCGGGAGCGGCAATGAGCAGTTCTTC
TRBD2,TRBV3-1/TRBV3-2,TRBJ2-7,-,CASSQGGSPLDEQYF,TGTGCCAGCAGCCAAGGCGGGAGCCCGCTCGACGAGCAGTACTTC
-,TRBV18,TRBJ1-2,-,CASSPPVGGQDGYTF,TGTGCCAGCTCACCACCGGTGGGAGGGCAAGATGGCTACACCTTC
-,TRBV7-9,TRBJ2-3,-,CASSLDLLSNTQYF,TGTGCCAGCAGCTTAGACTTACTGTCAAATACGCAGTATTTT
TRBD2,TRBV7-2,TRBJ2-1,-,CASSRVVAGGGEQFF,TGTGCCAGCAGCCGTGTAGTAGCGGGGGGGGGTGAGCAGTTCTTC
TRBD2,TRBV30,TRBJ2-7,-,CAWTGTSGRANYEQYF,TGTGCCTGGACAGGGACTAGCGGGAGGGCCAACTACGAGCAGTACTTC
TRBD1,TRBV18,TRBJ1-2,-,CASSPGTGGDGYTF,TGTGCCAGCTCACCTGGGACAGGGGGCGATGGCTACACCTTC
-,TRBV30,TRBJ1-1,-,CAWRARAGGGTEAFF,TGTGCCTGGAGGGCCCGGGCGGGAGGGGGCACTGAAGCTTTCTTT
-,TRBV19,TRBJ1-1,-,CASRLTARSFTEAFF,TGTGCCAGTAGATTGACAGCCCGTTCCTTCACTGAAGCTTTCTTT
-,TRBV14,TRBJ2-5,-,CASSQRSGATQYF,TGTGCCAGCAGCCAAAGGTCCGGAGCGACCCAGTACTTC
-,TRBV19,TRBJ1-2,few,CASSIQGGTTGYTF,TGTGCCAGTAGTATCCAGGGTGGGACTACGGGCTACACCTTC
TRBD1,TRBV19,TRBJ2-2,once,CASSTTGGTGELFF,TGTGCCAGTAGTACCACAGGGGGTACCGGGGAGCTGTTTTTT
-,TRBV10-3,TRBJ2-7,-,CAISDGQTYEQYF,TGTGCCATCAGTGATGGTCAGACCTACGAGCAGTACTTC
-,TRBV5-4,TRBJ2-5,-,CASSRTDQETQYF,TGTGCCAGCAGCCGGACAGATCAAGAGACCCAGTACTTC
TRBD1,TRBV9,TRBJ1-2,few,CASSQAAGQVAGKSGGYTF,TGTGCCAGCAGCCAAGCGGCGGGACAGGTAGCAGGAAAGTCTGGGGGCTACACCTTC
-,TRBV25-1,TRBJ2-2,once,CASSVSRTNTGELFF,TGTGCCAGCAGTGTCTCGAGGACGAACACCGGGGAGCTGTTTTTT
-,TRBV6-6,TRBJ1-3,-,CASSYSSLSGNTIYF,TGTGCCAGCAGTTACTCATCCCTCTCTGGAAACACCATATATTTT
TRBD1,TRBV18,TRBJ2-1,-,CASSPIGTGAYNEQFF,TGTGCCAGCTCACCAATCGGGACAGGGGCCTACAATGAGCAGTTCTTC
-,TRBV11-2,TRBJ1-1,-,CASSPLGAHTEAFF,TGTGCCAGCAGCCCCCTCGGTGCCCACACTGAAGCTTTCTTT
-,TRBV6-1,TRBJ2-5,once,CASSEGRGAQYF,TGTGCCAGCAGTGAAGGCCGAGGAGCCCAGTACTTC
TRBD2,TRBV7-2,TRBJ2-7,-,CASSKETSGGSYEQYF,TGTGCCAGCAGCAAAGAGACTAGCGGGGGTTCCTACGAGCAGTACTTC
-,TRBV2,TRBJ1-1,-,CASSPPRVTPEAFF,TGTGCCAGCAGCCCGCCCCGGGTCACCCCAGAAGCTTTCTTT
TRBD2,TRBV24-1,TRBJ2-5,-,CATSDGGVGETQYF,TGTGCCACCAGTGATGGGGGGGTCGGGGAGACCCAGTACTTC
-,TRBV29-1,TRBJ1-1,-,CSVQAYANTEAFF,TGCAGCGTTCAGGCTTACGCGAACACTGAAGCTTTCTTT
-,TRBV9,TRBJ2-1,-,CASSVQGWSYNEQFF,TGTGCCAGCAGCGTACAGGGATGGTCCTACAATGAGCAGTTCTTC
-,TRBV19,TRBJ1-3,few,CASSSEVGNTIYF,TGTGCCAGTAGTTCGGAGGTTGGAAACACCATATATTTT
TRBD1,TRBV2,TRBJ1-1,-,CASKGTGNTEAFF,TGTGCCAGCAAGGGGACAGGGAACACTGAAGCTTTCTTT
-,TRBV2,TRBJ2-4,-,CASTFETANIQYF,TGTGCCAGCACCTTCGAGACTGCAAACATTCAGTACTTC
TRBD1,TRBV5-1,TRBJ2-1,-,CASSLGQGDSNEQFF,TGCGCCAGCAGCTTGGGACAGGGAGATTCAAATGAGCAGTTCTTC
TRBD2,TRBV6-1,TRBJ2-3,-,CASSEGLAGTDTQYF,TGTGCCAGCAGTGAAGGACTAGCGGGCACAGATACGCAGTATTTT
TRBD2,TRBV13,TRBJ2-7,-,CASSSLAGGVYEQYF,TGTGCCAGCAGCTCGCTAGCGGGGGGAGTCTACGAGCAGTACTTC
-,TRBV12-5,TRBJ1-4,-,CASVGPNEKLFF,TGTGCTAGTGTTGGGCCTAATGAAAAACTGTTTTTT